This is a list of T cell receptor beta chains from one sample in a study of shared clonotypes between healthy human individuals. Generated by immunoSEQ multiplex PCR, the TCRdb table keeps only in-frame clones and is missing some. The repertoire holds roughly 1,100,000 clones, with approximately 72% as singletons. Sequenced: memory CD4+ T cells sorted from blood. The receptors stem from a man younger than 30 in good health. Both conserved end residues are part of each CDR3. D genes are given only for firm matches.

V gene	J gene	D gene	CDR3 protein
TRBV4-1	TRBJ2-7	NA	CASSQAGLPAYEQYF
TRBV11-2	TRBJ2-7	TRBD1	CASSLDRGTVKF
TRBV2	TRBJ1-6	NA	CASSEGQLYNSPLHF
TRBV5-6	TRBJ1-3	NA	CASTLFGGGNTIYF
TRBV5-4	TRBJ2-2	NA	CASSPAGWRGTGELFF
TRBV10-2	TRBJ2-3	NA	CASSLSSTDTQYF
TRBV5-4	TRBJ2-3	TRBD2	CASSLGLAGTDTQYF
TRBV27	TRBJ1-5	NA	CASSLMSDQPQHF
TRBV5-5	TRBJ1-6	NA	CASSLVVYNSPLHF
TRBV30	TRBJ2-2	TRBD2	CAWSGGLAGGPVGELFF
TRBV9	TRBJ2-5	NA	CASSVDWGTRAQYF
TRBV4-1	TRBJ2-7	TRBD2	CASSLGLAGVYSYEQYF
TRBV6-1	TRBJ1-2	NA	CASRGDGGYTF
TRBV7-8	TRBJ2-7	NA	CASTTYTNPYEQYF
TRBV4-3	TRBJ2-2	TRBD2	CASSPTWEGNTGELFF